The 16 T cell receptor beta chains given below trace back to one sample, sequenced in a study of CD4 T cells in relation to SARS-CoV-2 and coronaviruses. Generated by immunoSEQ multiplex PCR, the TCRdb table keeps only in-frame clones and is missing some. The sample has roughly 25,000 clones, around 79% seen once. CD4+ T cells from unexposed donors were obtained before the COVID-19 pandemic (2011-2018). The cells were cultured for approximately ten days before CD4+ T cells were isolated. These receptors lack a known antigen. The material sequenced was CD4+ T cells from PBMCs, cultured in vitro. All receptors come from a human donor in good health.

The V and J genes are TRBV10-1 and TRBJ2-7; D remains unclear. Trimming cost V 0 bases and J 4 bases, with 7 bases left between them. The length of the CDR3 is 13 residues. The V gene's germline CDR1 is WNHNN and CDR2 SYGVQD (reference sequence). CDR3 residues: CASSESGRYEQYF. The CDR3 DNA sequence: TGCGCCAGCAGTGAGTCGGGTAGATACGAGCAGTACTTC.

The rearrangement uses TRBV5-1 and TRBJ2-5, with D unclear. V was clipped by 4 bases and J by 2 bases, with 6 bases between them. Germline V gene sequence: CDR1 SGHRS, CDR2 YFSETQ. The CDR3 contains 12 residues. The CDR3 region has the DNA TGCGCCAGCAGCAAGGAGCAAGAGACCCAGTACTTC. Translating gives CASSKEQETQYF.

J is TRBJ2-7 and V is TRBV20-1; TRBD2 might be the D (6 bases). Trimming took off 3 bases at V and 2 bases at J, with 17 bases between the two ends. The CDR3 is made up of 15 amino acids. Germline CDR1 DFQATT, CDR2 SNEGSKA (reference sequence). DNA of the CDR3: TGCAGTGCTAGTCCTGTGGTAGGCGGGGCCTACGAGCAGTACTTC. Translated: CSASPVVGGAYEQYF.

This clone turned up a few times. V and J are TRBV7-9 and TRBJ2-7; possibly TRBD1 for D (6 bases). V lost 1 base and J 5 bases, leaving 12 bases between the germline ends. From germline, CDR1 is SEHNR and CDR2 FQNEAQ (reference sequence). The CDR3 extends over 14 amino acids. CDR3 in DNA: TGTGCCAGCAGCTTAGACACAGGGCGGGACGAGCAGTACTTC. This sequence encodes CASSLDTGRDEQYF.

This clone was seen only once. CDR3 region: CASSDSIVATGELFF. The CDR3 DNA reads as TGTGCCAGCAGTGATTCCATAGTGGCCACCGGGGAGCTGTTTTTT. This chain connects TRBV6-4 to TRBJ2-2; unclear D gene. This CDR3 has 15 amino acids. V gave up 3 bases and J gave up 4 bases, with 12 bases separating them. Germline V gene lookup returns CDR1 MRHNA and CDR2 SNTAGT.

The chain couples TRBV3-1 (or the pseudogene TRBV3-2) to TRBJ1-4; perhaps TRBD1 as D (5 bases). The CDR3 has 18 residues. CDR1 LGHDT and CDR2 YNNKEL come from the germline V gene (reference sequence). Trimming cost V 5 bases and J 3 bases, with 22 bases left between them. This CDR3 is CASSKLSKSGSANEKLFF. The CDR3 region has the DNA TGTGCCAGCAGCAAACTATCAAAATCAGGGAGCGCTAATGAAAAACTGTTTTTT.

This clone was detected a few times. The chain recombines TRBV7-3 with TRBJ2-2; D is perhaps TRBD2 (5 bases). This CDR3 contains 14 residues. Trimming cost V 5 bases and J 6 bases, with 13 bases left between them. Germline V gene data show CDR1 as SGHTA and CDR2 as FQGTGA. CDR3 nucleotide sequence: TGTGCCAGCAGCGAGACTACCGGGGCCGGGGAGCTGTTTTTT. Its protein product is CASSETTGAGELFF.

The chain carries TRBV1 and TRBJ1-5. TRBV1 is tagged as a pseudogene. This CDR3 spans 16 amino acids. The CDR3 sequence: CTSSQWTDYSNQPQHF. The CDR3 region has the DNA TGCACCAGCAGCCAATGGACGGACTATAGCAATCAGCCCCAGCATTTT.

This clone showed up just once. The chain joins TRBV7-9 to TRBJ1-5; D is uncertain. Trimming stripped 5 bases from V and 6 bases from J, with 11 bases between. The germline V gene has CDR1 SEHNR and CDR2 FQNEAQ (reference sequence). The CDR3 length is 13 residues. DNA for the CDR3: TGTGCCAGCAGCGTGGGGAGTGTTCAGCCCCAGCATTTT. It yields the protein CASSVGSVQPQHF.

The chain combines TRBV10-2 with TRBJ1-6; no reliable D call. The V and J ends lost 3 bases and 0 bases respectively, with 6 bases between them. Germline V gene data show CDR1 as WSHSY and CDR2 as SAAADI. The CDR3 sequence is 15 residues long. CDR3 loop: CASSDRSSYNSPLHF. CDR3 DNA: TGCGCCAGCAGTGACAGAAGCTCCTATAATTCACCCCTCCACTTT.

The chain uses TRBV10-3 and TRBJ2-1; the match to TRBD2 covers 12 bases. Trimming took 8 bases from V and 6 from J; bases not matched to a gene: 2. The CDR3 loop spans 13 amino acids. Per the germline V gene, CDR1 is ENHRY and CDR2 is SYGVKD. The CDR3 DNA reads as TGTGCCATCGGACTAGCGGGGTCCAATGAGCAGTTCTTC. Its translation: CAIGLAGSNEQFF.

V usage is TRBV10-2 and J usage is TRBJ1-5, with unresolved D. CDR1 and CDR2 (germline): WSHSY, SAAADI. Trimming removed 3 bases at V and 7 bases at J, with 19 bases between. The CDR3 loop spans 16 amino acids. The CDR3 DNA follows: TGCGCCAGCAGTGAATTAGGTCCGGGAACCGGCCAGCCCCAGCATTTT. It codes for CASSELGPGTGQPQHF.

This chain connects TRBV12-3 or TRBV12-4 to TRBJ1-1; D is perhaps TRBD1 (5 bases). The V end was cut by 1 base, the J end by 10 bases, with 10 bases between. This CDR3 comprises 12 residues. This CDR3 is CASSLVAGRAFF. CDR3 DNA: TGTGCCAGCAGTTTAGTGGCAGGGAGAGCTTTCTTT.

This sequence joins TRBV6-2 or TRBV6-3 and TRBJ2-7; possibly TRBD1 for D (6 bases). The ends were cut back, 0 bases at V and 7 bases at J, with 16 bases in the middle. The germline V gene has CDR1 MNHEY and CDR2 SVGEGT. This CDR3 spans 15 amino acids. CDR3 DNA sequence: TGTGCCAGCAGTTACTCCGCTACAGGGAAGATAGAGCAGTACTTC. Amino acid sequence: CASSYSATGKIEQYF.

V and J are TRBV3-1 (or the pseudogene TRBV3-2) and TRBJ1-6; D is ambiguous. This CDR3 has 13 residues. Germline V CDR1 and CDR2: LGHDT, YNNKEL (reference sequence). V was pared by 7 bases and J by 1 base, with 5 bases between. As DNA, the CDR3 is TGTGCCAGCACCGGATCCTATAATTCACCCCTCCACTTT. Translation: CASTGSYNSPLHF.

The rearrangement uses TRBV19 and TRBJ2-2; D perhaps matches TRBD1 (6 bases). CDR1 and CDR2 from the germline V gene are LNHDA and SQIVND (reference sequence). This CDR3 is built from 14 residues. Deletions cut 7 bases from V and 1 base from J, with 10 bases between. CDR3 loop: CASIPGQNTGELFF. In nucleotides, the CDR3 is TGTGCCAGTATACCGGGACAGAACACCGGGGAGCTGTTTTTT.